Listed below are T cell receptor beta chains from one sample, sequenced in a study of blood T cell repertoires in COVID-19. Measured with immunoSEQ multiplex PCR; TCRdb has only the in-frame clones, and not every one. This sample has 140,000 or so clones, with about 90% found just once. What was sequenced was peripheral blood. All receptors derive from a man between 45 and 60 years old who had recovered from COVID-19. Each CDR3 is given with its conserved first and last residue. The D gene is left open where the match is weak. Expanded clones are given a class, and other clones once, few, many or no size at all.

j_call v_call clone_size d_call cdr3_aa cdr3_nt
TRBJ2-1 TRBV7-9 . . CASTLDFNGYNEQFF TGTGCCAGCACTCTCGACTTTAATGGCTACAATGAGCAGTTCTTC
TRBJ2-5 TRBV5-6 . . CASSLALPGGPNQETQYF TGTGCCAGCAGCTTGGCCTTGCCAGGGGGGCCGAATCAAGAGACCCAGTACTTC
TRBJ2-3 TRBV5-1 . TRBD2 CASSLRLAGGTDTQYF TGCGCCAGCAGCCTGAGACTAGCGGGGGGGACAGATACGCAGTATTTT
TRBJ1-2 TRBV6-5 . . CASSPPGAAGYTF TGTGCCAGCAGTCCCCCAGGGGCGGCTGGCTACACCTTC
TRBJ2-5 TRBV30 . . CAWSPRETQYF TGTGCCTGGAGTCCGAGGGAGACCCAGTACTTC
TRBJ2-3 TRBV5-1 . . CASSLGRNTDTQYF TGCGCCAGCAGCTTGGGCAGGAACACAGATACGCAGTATTTT
TRBJ1-5 TRBV10-3 . . CAISDSQESTVNQPQHF TGTGCCATCAGTGACTCACAGGAGTCCACGGTCAATCAGCCCCAGCATTTT
TRBJ1-1 TRBV12-3/TRBV12-4 . . CASSLGGRTEAFF TGTGCCAGCAGTTTAGGGGGGCGGACTGAAGCTTTCTTT
TRBJ2-7 TRBV6-5 . . CASSRRGEQYF TGTGCCAGCAGCCGTCGGGGCGAGCAGTACTTC
TRBJ2-1 TRBV2 . TRBD2 CASSAEGLARYNEQFF TGTGCCAGCAGTGCTGAAGGACTAGCCCGCTACAATGAGCAGTTCTTC
TRBJ2-1 TRBV19 once TRBD2 CASSPGLVVEQFF TGTGCCAGTTCCCCGGGACTAGTCGTAGAGCAGTTCTTC
TRBJ2-7 TRBV7-2 few TRBD2 CASSLYLLAGDSYEQYF TGTGCCAGCAGCTTATATTTACTAGCGGGGGACTCCTACGAGCAGTACTTC
TRBJ1-1 TRBV9 . TRBD1 CASSATGDRGITEAFF TGTGCCAGCAGCGCGACGGGGGACAGGGGAATCACTGAAGCTTTCTTT
TRBJ1-5 TRBV4-3 . TRBD1 CASSPDRVGINQPQHF TGCGCCAGCAGCCCGGACAGGGTGGGGATTAATCAGCCCCAGCATTTT
TRBJ2-5 TRBV18 . . CASSPNPGEKTQYF TGTGCCAGCTCACCAAACCCGGGTGAGAAGACCCAGTACTTC
TRBJ2-5 TRBV7-6 once TRBD1 CASSEDRGIQTQYF TGTGCCAGCAGCGAGGACAGGGGGATCCAGACCCAGTACTTC
TRBJ1-2 TRBV5-6 . . CASSFGRQNGYTF TGTGCCAGCAGCTTTGGCAGACAGAATGGCTACACCTTC
TRBJ1-2 TRBV30 few . CAWSVQSFYGYTF TGTGCCTGGAGTGTACAGAGCTTCTATGGCTACACCTTC
TRBJ2-5 TRBV5-4 . TRBD2 CASSLEARGGYETQYF TGTGCCAGCAGCTTGGAGGCGCGGGGGGGCTATGAGACCCAGTACTTC
TRBJ1-2 TRBV11-3 . . CASSPPDSGYTF TGTGCCAGCAGCCCCCCGGACTCTGGCTACACCTTC
TRBJ2-5 TRBV5-1 . TRBD1 CASSSPGQGGTQYF TGCGCCAGCAGCTCGCCGGGACAGGGGGGGACCCAGTACTTC
TRBJ2-6 TRBV7-9 . . CASSSQQRFESSGANVLTF TGTGCCAGCAGCTCCCAACAACGTTTTGAAAGCTCTGGGGCCAACGTCCTGACTTTC
TRBJ2-1 TRBV6-4 . TRBD1 CASSRLQGASYNEQFF TGTGCCAGCAGCCGCCTACAGGGGGCTTCCTACAATGAGCAGTTCTTC
TRBJ2-1 TRBV27 . TRBD2 CASSKGRGGPNEQFF TGTGCCAGCAGCAAAGGGCGGGGGGGCCCCAATGAGCAGTTCTTC
TRBJ1-5 TRBV6-1 once . CASSEEGESPQHF TGTGCCAGCAGTGAAGAGGGGGAGTCCCCCCAGCATTTT
TRBJ2-2 TRBV5-5 . . CASSLVLEAAGELFF TGTGCCAGCAGCTTGGTTCTAGAAGCCGCCGGGGAGCTGTTTTTT
TRBJ1-2 TRBV12-3/TRBV12-4 . TRBD1 CASSSTGYYGYTF TGTGCCAGCAGTTCGACAGGGTACTATGGCTACACCTTC
TRBJ1-6 TRBV6-5 . . CASRRGRGDSPLHF TGTGCCAGCAGAAGGGGCAGGGGTGATTCACCCCTCCACTTT
TRBJ1-3 TRBV29-1 . TRBD1 CSVGGTGRGNTIYF TGCAGCGTTGGCGGGACAGGGCGGGGAAACACCATATATTTT
TRBJ2-1 TRBV4-1 . TRBD2 CASSQDSGGLEQFF TGCGCCAGCAGCCAAGATTCGGGGGGACTAGAGCAGTTCTTC
TRBJ2-5 TRBV5-5 . TRBD2 CASSRTSQETQYF TGTGCCAGCAGCCGGACTAGCCAGGAGACCCAGTACTTC
TRBJ2-5 TRBV29-1 . . CSVAAYPFQETQYF TGCAGCGTAGCGGCCTACCCGTTCCAAGAGACCCAGTACTTC
TRBJ2-1 TRBV9 . . CASSVDGTRNNEQFF TGTGCCAGCAGCGTAGACGGGACTCGAAACAATGAGCAGTTCTTC
TRBJ1-1 TRBV19 . TRBD1 CASSPTGQGYTEAFF TGTGCCAGTAGTCCAACGGGACAGGGGTACACTGAAGCTTTCTTT
TRBJ1-6 TRBV27 . TRBD1 CASSFEGANSPLHF TGTGCCAGCAGTTTCGAGGGGGCGAATTCACCCCTCCACTTT
TRBJ2-1 TRBV24-1 few . CATSDPGTGNEQFF TGTGCCACCAGTGATCCCGGGACTGGCAATGAGCAGTTCTTC
TRBJ1-1 TRBV3-1/TRBV3-2 . TRBD1 CASSQGTGGGTEAFF TGTGCCAGCAGCCAAGGGACAGGGGGCGGGACTGAAGCTTTCTTT
TRBJ1-4 TRBV5-4 . . CASSLIRAGVGEKLFF TGTGCCAGCAGCCTAATAAGGGCAGGGGTTGGAGAAAAACTGTTTTTT
TRBJ2-2 TRBV11-3 . TRBD2 CASSLRGGGNTGELFF TGTGCCAGCAGCTTACGCGGCGGGGGGAACACCGGGGAGCTGTTTTTT
TRBJ2-7 TRBV4-1 . . CASSQESKGAHEQYF TGCGCCAGCAGCCAAGAAAGTAAGGGAGCCCACGAGCAGTACTTC
TRBJ2-7 TRBV12-5 . TRBD2 CASGGPGLAFYEQYF TGTGCTAGTGGGGGACCGGGACTAGCTTTCTACGAGCAGTACTTC
TRBJ2-3 TRBV9 . TRBD2 CASSVGNGRSGGTQYF TGTGCCAGCAGCGTAGGTAACGGAAGATCGGGGGGTACGCAGTATTTT
TRBJ2-3 TRBV9 once . CASSLGHRISTDTQYF TGTGCCAGCAGCCTCGGACATAGAATTAGCACAGATACGCAGTATTTT
TRBJ2-2 TRBV5-4 . . CASSSEVSTGELFF TGTGCCAGCAGCTCAGAGGTGTCCACCGGGGAGCTGTTTTTT
TRBJ2-5 TRBV11-2 . TRBD2 CASRSSGGAETQYF TGTGCCAGCAGATCTAGCGGGGGGGCGGAGACCCAGTACTTC
TRBJ1-6 TRBV5-6 once TRBD1 CASSLGTGSPLHF TGTGCCAGCAGCTTGGGGACAGGGTCACCCCTCCACTTT